This T cell receptor (beta chain) comes out of a study of PD-1 blockade in classical Hodgkin lymphoma. Broader study findings: Partial responders and progressors had significantly lower baseline TCR diversity. Relative to healthy donors, newly diagnosed patients reportedly had lower baseline TCR diversity, which was reported as lower still in relapsed/refractory patients.

Worth noting for this clone: Its antigen is unknown.

Method: immunoSEQ multiplex PCR; TCRdb's copy keeps in-frame clones and lacks some. The table lists 65,000 to 95,000 clones, 89% of them singletons. The CDR3 is made up of 14 amino acids. The V end was cut by 6 bases, the J end by 7 bases, with 16 bases between. CDR1 and CDR2 (germline): LNHDA, SQIVND (reference sequence). Every patient was affected by relapse after autologous stem cell transplantation, while exposure to brentuximab vedotin was not uniform. The TCR originated in a human donor with classical Hodgkin lymphoma. The material sequenced was peripheral blood mononuclear cells (PBMCs), taken at baseline. V and J are TRBV19 and TRBJ1-5; D is ambiguous. CDR3 in DNA: TGTGCCAGTAGCCCGCAACCCCCGGGGCAGCCCCAGCATTTT. This sequence encodes CASSPQPPGQPQHF.